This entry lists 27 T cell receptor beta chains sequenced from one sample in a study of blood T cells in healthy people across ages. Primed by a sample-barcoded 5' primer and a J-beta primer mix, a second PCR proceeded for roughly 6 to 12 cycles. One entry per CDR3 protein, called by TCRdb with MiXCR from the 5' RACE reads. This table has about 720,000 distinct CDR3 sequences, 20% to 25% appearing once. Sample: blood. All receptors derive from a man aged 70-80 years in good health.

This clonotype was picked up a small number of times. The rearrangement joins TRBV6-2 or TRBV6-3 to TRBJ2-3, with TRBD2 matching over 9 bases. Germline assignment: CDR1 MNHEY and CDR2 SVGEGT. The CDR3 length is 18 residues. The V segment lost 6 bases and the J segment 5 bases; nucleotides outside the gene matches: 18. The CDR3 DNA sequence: TGTGCCAGCAGCCAACAAATTCGTAGCGGGAGTTGGAAAGATACGCAGTATTTT. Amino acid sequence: CASSQQIRSGSWKDTQYF.

The CDR3 sequence is CASSFPATDTQYF. CDR3 DNA: TGTGCCAGCAGTTTCCCAGCCACAGATACGCAGTATTTT. This sequence joins TRBV28 and TRBJ2-3, with D unclear. The CDR3 is 13 amino acids. V was shortened by 3 bases and J by 2 bases, with 6 bases between the two germline ends. Germline CDR1 is MDHEN and CDR2 is SYDVKM.

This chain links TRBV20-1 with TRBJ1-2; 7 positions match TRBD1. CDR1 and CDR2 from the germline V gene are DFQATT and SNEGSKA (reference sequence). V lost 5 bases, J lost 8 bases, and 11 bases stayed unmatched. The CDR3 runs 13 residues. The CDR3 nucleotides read TGCAGTGCTTTTTTCAAAGACAGGGAAGGCTACACCTTC. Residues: CSAFFKDREGYTF.

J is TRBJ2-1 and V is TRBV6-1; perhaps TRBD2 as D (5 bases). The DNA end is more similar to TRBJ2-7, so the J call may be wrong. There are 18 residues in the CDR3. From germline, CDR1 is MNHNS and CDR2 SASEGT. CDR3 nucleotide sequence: TGTGCCAGCAGTGAAGATCTTCAGTCAGTGGCTAGCTTCTACGAGCAGTACGTC. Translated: CASSEDLQSVASFYEQYV.

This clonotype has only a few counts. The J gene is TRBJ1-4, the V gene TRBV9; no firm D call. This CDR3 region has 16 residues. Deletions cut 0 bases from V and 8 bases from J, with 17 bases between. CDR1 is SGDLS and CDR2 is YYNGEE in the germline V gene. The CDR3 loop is CASSVGGSPTSEKLFF. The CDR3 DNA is TGTGCCAGCAGCGTAGGCGGCAGTCCAACTTCGGAAAAACTGTTTTTT.

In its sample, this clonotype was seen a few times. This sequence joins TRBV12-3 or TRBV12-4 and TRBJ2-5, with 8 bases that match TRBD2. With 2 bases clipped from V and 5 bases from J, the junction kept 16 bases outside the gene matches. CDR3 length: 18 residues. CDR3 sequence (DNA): TGTGCCAGCAGTTTATACCCAGCGGGGGACCAAACGGGGGAGACCCAGTACTTC. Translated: CASSLYPAGDQTGETQYF.

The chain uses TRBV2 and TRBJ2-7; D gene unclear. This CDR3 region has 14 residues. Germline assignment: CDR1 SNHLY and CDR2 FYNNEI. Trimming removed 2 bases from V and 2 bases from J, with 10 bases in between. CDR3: CASSEFGLPYEQYF. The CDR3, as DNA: TGTGCCAGCAGTGAATTCGGGTTACCCTACGAGCAGTACTTC. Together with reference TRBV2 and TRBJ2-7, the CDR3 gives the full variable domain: EPEVTQTPSHQVTQMGQEVILRCVPISNHLYFYWYRQILGQKVEFLVSFYNNEISEKSEIFDDQFSVERPDGSNFTLKIRSTKLEDSAMYFCASSEFGLPYEQYFGPGTRLTVT.

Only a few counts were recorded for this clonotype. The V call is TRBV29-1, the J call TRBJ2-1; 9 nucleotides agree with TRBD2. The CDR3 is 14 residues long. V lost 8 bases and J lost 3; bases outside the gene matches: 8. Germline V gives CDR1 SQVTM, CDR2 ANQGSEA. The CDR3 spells CSYTKREDYNEQFF. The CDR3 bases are TGCAGCTATACCAAGCGGGAGGACTACAATGAGCAGTTCTTC.

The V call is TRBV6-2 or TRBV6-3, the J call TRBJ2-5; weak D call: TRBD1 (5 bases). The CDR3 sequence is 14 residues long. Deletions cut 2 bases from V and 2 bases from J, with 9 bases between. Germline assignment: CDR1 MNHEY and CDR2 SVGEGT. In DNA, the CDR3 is TGTGCCAGCAGTTACGCAGGGTGGCAAGAGACCCAGTACTTC. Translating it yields CASSYAGWQETQYF.

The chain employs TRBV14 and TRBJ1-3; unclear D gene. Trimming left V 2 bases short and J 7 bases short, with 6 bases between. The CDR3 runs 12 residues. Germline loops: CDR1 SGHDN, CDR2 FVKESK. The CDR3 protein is CASSQSSNTIYF. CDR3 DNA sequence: TGTGCCAGCAGCCAATCTAGTAACACCATATATTTT.

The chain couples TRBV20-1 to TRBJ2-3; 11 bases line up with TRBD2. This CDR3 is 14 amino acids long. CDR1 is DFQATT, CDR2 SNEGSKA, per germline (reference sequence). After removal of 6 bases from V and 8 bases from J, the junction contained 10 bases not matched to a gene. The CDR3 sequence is CSALLAGGRGTQYF. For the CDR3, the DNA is TGCAGTGCCCTGCTAGCGGGAGGCCGCGGTACGCAGTATTTT.

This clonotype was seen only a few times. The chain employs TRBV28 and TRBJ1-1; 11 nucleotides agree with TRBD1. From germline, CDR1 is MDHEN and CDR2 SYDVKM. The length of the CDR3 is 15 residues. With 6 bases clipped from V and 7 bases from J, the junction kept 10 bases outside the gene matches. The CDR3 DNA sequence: TGTGCCAGCAGCGGATGGACAGGGGGCGACCTTGAAGCTTTCTTT. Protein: CASSGWTGGDLEAFF. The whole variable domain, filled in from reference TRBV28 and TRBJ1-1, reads DVKVTQSSRYLVKRTGEKVFLECVQDMDHENMFWYRQDPGLGLRLIYFSYDVKMKEKGDIPEGYSVSREKKERFSLILESASTNQTSMYLCASSGWTGGDLEAFFGQGTRLTVV.

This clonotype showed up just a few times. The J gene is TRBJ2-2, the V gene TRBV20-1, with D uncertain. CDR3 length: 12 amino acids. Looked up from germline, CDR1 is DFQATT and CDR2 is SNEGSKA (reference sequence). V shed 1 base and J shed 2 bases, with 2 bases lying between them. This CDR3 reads CSARANTGELFF. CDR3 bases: TGCAGTGCTAGAGCCAACACCGGGGAGCTGTTTTTT.

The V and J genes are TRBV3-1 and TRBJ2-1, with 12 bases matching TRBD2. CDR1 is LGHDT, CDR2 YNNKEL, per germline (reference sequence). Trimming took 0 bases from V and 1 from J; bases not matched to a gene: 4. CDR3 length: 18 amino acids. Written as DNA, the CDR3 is TGTGCCAGCAGCCAAGATCTACTAGCGGGAGGATCCTACAATGAGCAGTTCTTC. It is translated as CASSQDLLAGGSYNEQFF.

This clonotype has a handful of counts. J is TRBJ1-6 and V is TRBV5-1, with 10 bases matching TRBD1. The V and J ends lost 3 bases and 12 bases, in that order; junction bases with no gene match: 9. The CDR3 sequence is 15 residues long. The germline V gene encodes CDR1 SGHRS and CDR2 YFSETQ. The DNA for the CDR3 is TGCGCCAGCAGCTCCGGGACAGGGGAAACCGAACCCCTCCACTTT. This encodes CASSSGTGETEPLHF.

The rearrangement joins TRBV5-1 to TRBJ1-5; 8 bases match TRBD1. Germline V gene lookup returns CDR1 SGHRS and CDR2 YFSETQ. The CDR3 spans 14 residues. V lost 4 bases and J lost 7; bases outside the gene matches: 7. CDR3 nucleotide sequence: TGCGCCAGCAGCCCTGGGACAGGAGAACAGCCCCAGCATTTT. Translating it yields CASSPGTGEQPQHF. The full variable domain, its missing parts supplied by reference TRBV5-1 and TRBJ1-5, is KAGVTQTPRYLIKTRGQQVTLSCSPISGHRSVSWYQQTPGQGLQFLFEYFSETQRNKGNFPGRFSGRQFSNSRSEMNVSTLELGDSALYLCASSPGTGEQPQHFGDGTRLSIL.

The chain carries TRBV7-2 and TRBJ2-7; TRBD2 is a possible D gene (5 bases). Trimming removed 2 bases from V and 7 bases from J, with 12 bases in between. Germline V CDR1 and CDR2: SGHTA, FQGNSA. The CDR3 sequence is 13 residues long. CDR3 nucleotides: TGTGCCAGCAGCTTAAATCCGGCGGGTGAGCAGTACGTC. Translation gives CASSLNPAGEQYV.

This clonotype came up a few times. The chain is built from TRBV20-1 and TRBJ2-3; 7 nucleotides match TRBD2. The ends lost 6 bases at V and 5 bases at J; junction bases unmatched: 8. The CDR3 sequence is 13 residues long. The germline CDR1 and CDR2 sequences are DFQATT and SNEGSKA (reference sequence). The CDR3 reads CSAPFSGLDTQYF. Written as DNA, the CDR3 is TGCAGTGCCCCCTTTAGCGGGCTAGATACGCAGTATTTT.

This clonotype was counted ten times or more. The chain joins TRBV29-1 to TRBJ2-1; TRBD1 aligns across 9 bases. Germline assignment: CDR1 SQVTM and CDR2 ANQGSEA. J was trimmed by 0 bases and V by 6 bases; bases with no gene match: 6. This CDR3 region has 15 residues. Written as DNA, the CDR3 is TGCAGCGTGGGGACAGGGCCCCTCTCCTACAATGAGCAGTTCTTC. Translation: CSVGTGPLSYNEQFF.

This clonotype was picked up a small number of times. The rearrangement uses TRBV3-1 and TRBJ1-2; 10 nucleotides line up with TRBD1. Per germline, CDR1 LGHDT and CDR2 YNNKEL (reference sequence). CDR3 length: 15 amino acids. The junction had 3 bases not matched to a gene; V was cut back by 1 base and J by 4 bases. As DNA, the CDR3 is TGTGCCAGCAGCCAAGGACAGGGGGCATTCTATGGCTACACCTTC. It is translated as CASSQGQGAFYGYTF. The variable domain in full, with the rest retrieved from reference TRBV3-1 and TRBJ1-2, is DTAVSQTPKYLVTQMGNDKSIKCEQNLGHDTMYWYKQDSKKFLKIMFSYNNKELIINETVPNRFSPKSPDKAHLNLHINSLELGDSAVYFCASSQGQGAFYGYTFGSGTRLTVV.

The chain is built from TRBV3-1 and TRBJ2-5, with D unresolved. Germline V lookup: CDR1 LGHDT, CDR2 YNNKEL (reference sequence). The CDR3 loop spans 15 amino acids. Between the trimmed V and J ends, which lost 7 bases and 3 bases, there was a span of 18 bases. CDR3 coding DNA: TGTGCCAGCACCAGACACCTAGGGCCGGAAGAGACCCAGTACTTC. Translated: CASTRHLGPEETQYF.

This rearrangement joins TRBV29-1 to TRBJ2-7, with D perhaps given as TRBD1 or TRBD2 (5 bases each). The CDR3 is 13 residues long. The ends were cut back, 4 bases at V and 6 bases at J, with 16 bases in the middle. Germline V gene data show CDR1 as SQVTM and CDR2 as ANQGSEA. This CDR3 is CSVGVQGVGEQYF. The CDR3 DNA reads TGCAGCGTTGGGGTCCAGGGAGTGGGCGAGCAGTACTTC.

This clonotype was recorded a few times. The CDR3: CSVGILLNEKLFF. The CDR3 nucleotides are TGCAGCGTTGGAATTCTGCTAAATGAAAAACTGTTTTTT. The gene calls are TRBV29-1 and TRBJ1-4; D is undetermined. Germline-derived CDR1 and CDR2 are SQVTM and ANQGSEA. This CDR3 is built from 13 residues. Trimming took off 4 bases at V and 5 bases at J, with 11 bases between the two ends.

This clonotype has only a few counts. CDR3 coding DNA: TGCAGTGCTAGAGATCTGCGCCACCGGGATGAAAAACTGTTTTTT. Its protein product is CSARDLRHRDEKLFF. The V and J genes are TRBV20-1 and TRBJ1-4; D gene unclear. The CDR3 has 15 amino acids. Trimming took 0 bases from V and 6 from J, leaving 14 bases between them. Germline lookup yields CDR1 DFQATT and CDR2 SNEGSKA (reference sequence).

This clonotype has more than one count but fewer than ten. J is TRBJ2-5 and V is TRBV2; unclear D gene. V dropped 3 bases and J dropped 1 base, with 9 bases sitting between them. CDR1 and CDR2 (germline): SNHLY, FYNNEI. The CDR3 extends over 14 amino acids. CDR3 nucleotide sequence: TGTGCCAGCAGTGACCAACCGGGCCAAGAGACCCAGTACTTC. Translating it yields CASSDQPGQETQYF.

The CDR3 DNA is TGTGCCAGCAGTTTAGCGCGGAAGAATCAGCCCCAGCATTTT. Its translation: CASSLARKNQPQHF. The rearrangement joins TRBV12-3 or TRBV12-4 to TRBJ1-5; D is unresolved. V dropped 0 bases and J dropped 4 bases, with 7 bases sitting between them. CDR3 length: 14 residues.

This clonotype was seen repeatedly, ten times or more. CDR3 DNA: TGCAGTGCAGGGGGGACTCCCAGTCAGTATTTT. Its translation is CSAGGTPSQYF. V gene TRBV20-1 combines with J gene TRBJ2-3; D is tentatively TRBD1 or TRBD2 (6 bases each). CDR3 length: 11 residues. V was shortened by 6 bases and J by 12 bases, with 16 bases between the two germline ends. In germline, CDR1 is DFQATT, CDR2 SNEGSKA (reference sequence).